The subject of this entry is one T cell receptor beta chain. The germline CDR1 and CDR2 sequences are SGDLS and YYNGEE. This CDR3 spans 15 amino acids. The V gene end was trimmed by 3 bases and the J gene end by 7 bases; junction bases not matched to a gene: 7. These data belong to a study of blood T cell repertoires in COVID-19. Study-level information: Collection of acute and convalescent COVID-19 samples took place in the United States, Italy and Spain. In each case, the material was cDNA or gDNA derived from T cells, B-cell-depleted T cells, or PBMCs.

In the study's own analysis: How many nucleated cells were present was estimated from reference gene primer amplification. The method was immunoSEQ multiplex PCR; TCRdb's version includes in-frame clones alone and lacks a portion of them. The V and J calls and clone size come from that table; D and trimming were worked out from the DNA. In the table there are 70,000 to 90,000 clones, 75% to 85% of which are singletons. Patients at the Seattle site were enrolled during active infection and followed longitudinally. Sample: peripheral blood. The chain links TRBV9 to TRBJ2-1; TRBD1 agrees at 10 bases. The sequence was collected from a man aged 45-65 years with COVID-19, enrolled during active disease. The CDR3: CASSATGTGVNEQFF. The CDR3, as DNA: TGTGCCAGCAGCGCGACCGGGACAGGGGTTAATGAGCAGTTCTTC.